This T cell receptor beta chain was observed in a study of vaccination and CD4 T cells after COVID-19. On the study more broadly: Each participant underwent a two-dose regimen of either the BNT162b2 or the mRNA-1273 vaccine. Spike peptides, overlapping and drawn from SARS-CoV-2, HCoV-NL63, HCoV-OC43 and HCoV-229E, were used to stimulate cells.

A note on this clonotype: Its antigen is as yet unknown.

Once obtained from cultured CD4+ T cells, the DNA was sequenced using the Oncomine TCR Beta short-read assay. TCRdb used MiXCR to reprocess the PCR reads, holding one entry per CDR3 protein. Of roughly 15,000 distinct CDR3 sequences listed, about 60% are singletons. CDR1 is LNHNV and CDR2 is YYDKDF in the germline V gene (reference sequence). The CDR3 covers 13 residues. V was trimmed by 5 bases and J by 2 bases, leaving 9 bases between them. Regarding treatment: roughly 10-day PBMC culture with coronavirus spike peptide pools or control peptides (ViraFEST assay). Via ViraFEST, peptide pools expanded antigen-specific T cells before TCR sequencing. Alongside about 9.9 IU/ml IL-2 and roughly 9.9 ug/ml peptide pools, PBMCs were cultured at roughly 2 million per well.

The clonotype comes from a human donor who had recovered from COVID-19. Material for sequencing was CD4+ T cells from blood, cultured in vitro. The chain has TRBV15 and TRBJ1-2; D gene unclear. The CDR3 reads CATSSQLNYGYTF. The CDR3 DNA reads TGTGCCACCAGCTCCCAGTTAAACTATGGCTACACCTTC.